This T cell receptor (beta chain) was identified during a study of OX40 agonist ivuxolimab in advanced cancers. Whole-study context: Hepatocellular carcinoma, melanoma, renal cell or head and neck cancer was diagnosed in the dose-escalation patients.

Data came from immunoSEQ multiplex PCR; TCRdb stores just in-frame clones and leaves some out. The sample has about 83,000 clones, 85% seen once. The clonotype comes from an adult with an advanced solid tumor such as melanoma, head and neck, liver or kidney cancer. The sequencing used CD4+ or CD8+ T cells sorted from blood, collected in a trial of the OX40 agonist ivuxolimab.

Here the CDR3 DNA reads TGTGCCAGCAGGGAGGGTAGCGGGGACTACGAGCAGTACTTC. This sequence encodes CASREGSGDYEQYF. The V call is TRBV2, the J call TRBJ2-7, with 8 nucleotides matching TRBD2. The CDR3 is 14 amino acids. Germline loops: CDR1 SNHLY, CDR2 FYNNEI. Losses at the gene ends were 6 bases for V and 3 bases for J; bases not matched to a gene: 7.